One sample yielded the 7 T cell receptor beta chains listed below, sequenced in a study of blood T cell repertoires in COVID-19. Profiled with immunoSEQ multiplex PCR; TCRdb holds only in-frame clones, not every one. Of approximately 330,000 clones listed, approximately 88% are singletons. The sequencing sample was made of peripheral blood. The receptors were gathered from a man aged 30-40 years with COVID-19, enrolled during active disease.

The CDR3 loop reads CASSDPGQYYEQYF. Here the CDR3 DNA reads TGCGCCAGCAGTGATCCGGGACAGTACTACGAGCAGTACTTC. This chain links TRBV10-2 with TRBJ2-7, with 7 bases lining up with TRBD1. V was pared by 3 bases and J by 3 bases, with 5 bases of the junction left unmatched. Germline CDR1 WSHSY, CDR2 SAAADI. This CDR3 contains 14 residues.

This clone was seen once. The chain employs TRBV27 and TRBJ2-1, with 13 bases aligning to TRBD2. The CDR3 is made up of 14 amino acids. V trimming: 6 bases; J trimming: 4 bases; junction bases outside the gene matches: 0. Germline V gene data show CDR1 as MNHEY and CDR2 as SMNVEV (reference sequence). The CDR3 reads CASRTSGGYNEQFF. Here the CDR3 DNA reads TGTGCCAGCAGGACTAGCGGGGGGTACAATGAGCAGTTCTTC.

The V and J genes are TRBV13 and TRBJ2-7, with D maybe TRBD2 (5 bases). The CDR3 has 15 residues. V was clipped by 5 bases and J by 6 bases, with 20 bases between them. Germline assignment: CDR1 PRHDT and CDR2 FYEKMQ (reference sequence). CDR3 protein: CASSPGNLRRGEQYF. The CDR3 DNA sequence: TGTGCCAGCAGCCCGGGAAATCTTAGGAGAGGCGAGCAGTACTTC.

This chain links TRBV28 with TRBJ2-1; TRBD1 might be the D (6 bases). The germline V gene encodes CDR1 MDHEN and CDR2 SYDVKM. The CDR3 consists of 16 residues. V was clipped by 3 bases and J by 0 bases, with 12 bases between them. The DNA of the CDR3 is TGTGCCAGCAGTTTCCTGACAGGTCGCTCCTACAATGAGCAGTTCTTC. Its translation: CASSFLTGRSYNEQFF.

The chain uses TRBV18 and TRBJ2-5; no clear D. Trimming removed 2 bases from V and 2 bases from J, with 18 bases in between. The germline V gene has CDR1 KGHSH and CDR2 LQKENI. This CDR3 is built from 17 residues. The CDR3 sequence is CASSPITLLGRQETQYF. In DNA, the CDR3 is TGTGCCAGCTCACCAATAACTCTCTTGGGCAGACAAGAGACCCAGTACTTC.

J is TRBJ2-5 and V is TRBV7-2; 8 bases fit TRBD1. CDR1 and CDR2 from the germline V gene are SGHTA and FQGNSA. V gave up 1 base and J gave up 5 bases; unmatched junction bases: 3. There are 14 residues in the CDR3. CDR3 residues: CASSLGRGRETQYF. The CDR3 DNA sequence: TGTGCCAGCAGCTTAGGCAGGGGGCGGGAGACCCAGTACTTC.

The chain employs TRBV7-9 and TRBJ2-7, with 8 nucleotides matching TRBD1. J gave up 2 bases and V 10 bases, and 7 bases lay outside the gene matches. In germline, CDR1 is SEHNR, CDR2 FQNEAQ (reference sequence). This CDR3 has 13 residues. CDR3 loop: CATVRDRPYEQYF. DNA for the CDR3: TGTGCCACCGTCCGGGACAGGCCCTACGAGCAGTACTTC.